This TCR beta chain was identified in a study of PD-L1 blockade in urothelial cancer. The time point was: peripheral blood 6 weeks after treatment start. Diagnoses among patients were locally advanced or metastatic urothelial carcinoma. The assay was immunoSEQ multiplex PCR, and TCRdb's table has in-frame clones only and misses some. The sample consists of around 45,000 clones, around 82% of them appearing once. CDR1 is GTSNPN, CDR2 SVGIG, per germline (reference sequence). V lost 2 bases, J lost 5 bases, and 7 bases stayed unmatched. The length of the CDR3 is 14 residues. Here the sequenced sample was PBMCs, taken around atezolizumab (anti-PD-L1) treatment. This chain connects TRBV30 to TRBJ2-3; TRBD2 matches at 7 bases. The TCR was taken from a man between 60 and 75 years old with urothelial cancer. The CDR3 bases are TGTGCCTGGAGTAGAAGCGGGGCGAAAGATACGCAGTATTTT. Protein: CAWSRSGAKDTQYF.